A selection of T cell receptor beta chains follows, all from one sample in a study of tumor and adjacent non-tumor tissue in lung cancer. TCRdb processed the multiplex PCR reads anew with MiXCR; each CDR3 protein has one entry. The sample includes around 140,000 distinct CDR3 sequences, around 61% of them seen just once. The material sequenced was lung tumor tissue. Every receptor here comes from a man between 60 and 75 years old with small cell lung cancer. Each CDR3 is given with its conserved first and last residue. A D gene is named only where the DNA matches it firmly. Part of the rows lack a size; the others show once, few, many or a class for expanded clones.

abundance	j_gene	v_gene	d_gene	CDR3nt	CDR3aa
few	TRBJ1-2	TRBV29-1	NA	TGCAGAGTTGAAGATGCGGGAAGGCAAGGCTACACCTTC	CRVEDAGRQGYTF
NA	TRBJ2-1	TRBV11-2	NA	TGTGCCAGCAGCCGATCTTACGGGGACGGCGATAACTCCTACAATGAGCTGTTCTTC	CASSRSYGDGDNSYNELFF
many	TRBJ2-1	TRBV20-1	NA	TGCAGTGCTAGAGATGGTTACAATGAGCAGTTCTTC	CSARDGYNEQFF
NA	TRBJ1-5	TRBV6-1	NA	TGCGCCAGCAGACCTATTTCCGGAAACGCCAATCAGCCCCAGCATTTT	CASRPISGNANQPQHF
few	TRBJ2-5	TRBV12-3/TRBV12-4	NA	TGTGCCAGCAGTTTGCGGGACCGAGAGACCCAGTACTTC	CASSLRDRETQYF
once	TRBJ2-1	TRBV11-1	NA	TGTGCCAGCATCTTTGAACTAGCCGCCTACAATGAGCAGTTCTTC	CASIFELAAYNEQFF
NA	TRBJ2-5	TRBV11-2	NA	TGTGCCAGCAGCCTTCAAGGGACCCAGTACTTC	CASSLQGTQYF
NA	TRBJ2-7	TRBV29-1	NA	TGCAGCGCGGGCCGTAGACACGAGCAGTACTTC	CSAGRRHEQYF
NA	TRBJ2-3	TRBV6-1	TRBD1	TGTGCCAGCAGTGAACCGACAGGGGAGGGCACAGATACGCAGTATTTT	CASSEPTGEGTDTQYF
many	TRBJ1-6	TRBV6-6	NA	TGTGCCAGCAGCCTACAGTCTTCACCCCTCCACTTT	CASSLQSSPLHF
NA	TRBJ1-2	TRBV20-1	NA	TGCAGTGTTAGCCCCGCCTTCATCTATGGCTACACCTTC	CSVSPAFIYGYTF
NA	TRBJ2-2	TRBV6-6	TRBD2	TGTGCCAGCAGTTATAGCGGGAGGGACACCGGGGAGCTGTTTTTT	CASSYSGRDTGELFF
NA	TRBJ1-6	TRBV14	NA	TGTGCCAGCAGCCAAGCAGGGAGGGGTAATTCACCCCTCCACTTT	CASSQAGRGNSPLHF
NA	TRBJ2-7	TRBV11-2	TRBD1	TGTACCAGCAGCCGGACCGGGACAGGGAGATATGAGCAGTACTTC	CTSSRTGTGRYEQYF
NA	TRBJ1-6	TRBV6-5	TRBD1	TGTGCCAACAGTATCGGGACAGAATGTTCACCCCTCCACTTT	CANSIGTECSPLHF
many	TRBJ2-2	TRBV11-3	NA	TGTGCCAGCAGCTTAGTAGGCGGCGGGGAGCTGTTTTTT	CASSLVGGGELFF
NA	TRBJ2-3	TRBV20-1	NA	TGCAGTGCTGGTCGGACAAGTGGGGCAGATATGCAGTATTTT	CSAGRTSGADMQYF
NA	TRBJ2-2	TRBV12-3/TRBV12-4	NA	TGTACCAGCAGTTATATCCTGGGTAGCACCGGGGAGCCGTTTTTT	CTSSYILGSTGEPFF
few	TRBJ1-2	TRBV5-1	NA	TGCGCCAGCAGCTTGGCACCCGGTGCAGACGACGGCTACACCTTC	CASSLAPGADDGYTF
medium-sized	TRBJ1-4	TRBV20-1	NA	TGCAGTGCTAGAGGGCAGTCGAATGAAAAACTGTTTTTT	CSARGQSNEKLFF
NA	TRBJ1-3	TRBV5-1	NA	TGTGCCAGCAGCAGAGCAGTCTCTGGAAACACCATATATTTT	CASSRAVSGNTIYF
NA	TRBJ2-3	TRBV12-3/TRBV12-4	NA	TGTACCAGCAGTTTAAGTACGCAGTTTTTT	CTSSLSTQFF
NA	TRBJ1-5	TRBV20-1	NA	TGCAATGCTAGTACGGGGGGAGCCCAACCCCAGCATTTT	CNASTGGAQPQHF
NA	TRBJ2-6	TRBV11-1	NA	TGTGCCAGTAGCTTATTAGCGGTAATGCTCGCTGGGGCCAACGTCCTGACTTTC	CASSLLAVMLAGANVLTF
NA	TRBJ2-2	TRBV6-4	NA	TGTGCCAGCAGTGTTGCTTTGGACCTCGGGGAGCTGTTTTTT	CASSVALDLGELFF
NA	TRBJ2-3	TRBV20-1	TRBD1	TGCAGTGCCACCGGACAGGATGGTCCAGATACGCAGTATTTT	CSATGQDGPDTQYF
many	TRBJ2-7	TRBV11-1	TRBD2	TGTGCCAGCAGCGGCGGTAGCGGGAGTCTTAGTTACGAGCAGTACTTC	CASSGGSGSLSYEQYF
NA	TRBJ2-1	TRBV5-6	TRBD2	TGTACCAGCAGCTCCTTTAGCGGGAGGAGTCCTACACGGGAGCAGTTCTTC	CTSSSFSGRSPTREQFF
NA	TRBJ2-1	TRBV11-1	NA	TGTGCCAGCAGCTTAGAACCGGGACCGTGGAATGAGCAGTTCTTC	CASSLEPGPWNEQFF
NA	TRBJ2-5	TRBV2	TRBD2	TGTGCCAGCCCCCGGGGGGACGGATCTAGGTACCAAGAGACCCAGTACTTC	CASPRGDGSRYQETQYF
NA	TRBJ2-1	TRBV5-4	NA	TGTGCCAGCGGAGCCGGGACTCCCCTCGAGAATGAGCAGTTCTTC	CASGAGTPLENEQFF
NA	TRBJ2-1	TRBV11-2	NA	TGTGCCAGCAGCTTCGAGCAGGGGCCGTGGAATGAGCAGTTCTTC	CASSFEQGPWNEQFF
NA	TRBJ2-1	TRBV10-3	TRBD2	TGTGCCATCAGAGGGACTAGCGGGAATGAGCAGTTCTTC	CAIRGTSGNEQFF
NA	TRBJ2-7	TRBV6-1	NA	TGTGCCAGCTGTAGGTGGGTGGGGCAGGGGGACTCCTACGATCAGTACTTC	CASCRWVGQGDSYDQYF
NA	TRBJ1-5	TRBV19	TRBD1	TGTGCCAGTGCCGACATGACAGGGACGCAGCCCCAGCATTTT	CASADMTGTQPQHF
NA	TRBJ2-5	TRBV20-1	NA	TGCAGTGATAGAGATGAGTCGGGGGAAGAGACCCAGTACTTC	CSDRDESGEETQYF
NA	TRBJ1-2	TRBV5-1	TRBD1	TGCGCCAGCAGCTTGGGACAGGGAACCTATGGCTACACCTTC	CASSLGQGTYGYTF
NA	TRBJ1-1	TRBV11-3	NA	TGTGCCAGCAGCTTAGAGGTGGGGACTGAAGTTTTCTTT	CASSLEVGTEVFF
NA	TRBJ1-2	TRBV20-1	NA	TGCAATGCTAGAGATGCGGGGGCTTCGGATGTATACACCTTC	CNARDAGASDVYTF
NA	TRBJ2-1	TRBV11-2	NA	TGTGCCAGCAGTAGACATATAACCGTTCGCTCCTACAATGGGCAGCTCTTC	CASSRHITVRSYNGQLF
NA	TRBJ2-7	TRBV6-1	NA	TGTGCCAGCAGTGAATTCTACGACCAGTACTTC	CASSEFYDQYF
NA	TRBJ2-3	TRBV20-1	NA	TGCAGTACTAGAAGGCCAACGGGGGGAGTCCGAGGGGGCGATACGCAGTATTTT	CSTRRPTGGVRGGDTQYF
NA	TRBJ1-3	TRBV11-2	TRBD1	TGTACCAGCAGCCCTCACGGGACAGGGGCTGCAAACACCATATATTTT	CTSSPHGTGAANTIYF